The 8 T cell receptor beta chains given below trace back to one sample, sequenced in a study of T cells in Graves' hyperthyroidism and ophthalmopathy. What was amplified from RNA transcripts were TCR beta CDR3 regions. First-round RT-PCR targeting the TCR CDR3 was performed with the HTBI primer set. TCRdb recomputed calls from the multiplex PCR reads with MiXCR, one row per CDR3 protein. The profile shows 250,000 to 350,000 distinct CDR3 sequences, about 20% of them singletons. Source material: blood. These receptors were collected from a man aged 25-40 years with Graves' ophthalmopathy.

This clonotype was counted between two and nine times. The CDR3 DNA sequence: TGTGCCACCAGTGACCCAGGGACCGTCAACGGCTACACCTTC. Translation: CATSDPGTVNGYTF. The V and J genes are TRBV24-1 and TRBJ1-2; D is possibly TRBD1 (5 bases). CDR1 and CDR2 from the germline V gene are KGHDR and SFDVKD. This CDR3 contains 14 residues. Trimming pared 4 bases from V and 8 bases from J, leaving 16 bases between.

This clonotype appeared a few times. The rearrangement uses TRBV5-4 and TRBJ2-1, with 7 bases that match TRBD2. The CDR3 loop spans 16 amino acids. Trimming cost V 4 bases and J 4 bases; bases outside gene matches: 11. Germline CDR1 and CDR2: SGHNT and YYREEE (reference sequence). DNA of the CDR3: TGTGCCAGCAGCAGAGCGGGGAGCGGAGGGTACAATGAGCAGTTCTTC. Translating gives CASSRAGSGGYNEQFF.

The chain uses TRBV20-1 and TRBJ2-7; a weak D match, TRBD2 (5 bases). The CDR3 is made up of 14 amino acids. V lost 0 bases to trimming and J lost 2 bases, with 11 bases between them. Germline V gene lookup returns CDR1 DFQATT and CDR2 SNEGSKA (reference sequence). The chain's CDR3 is CSARDLDLTYEQYV. The CDR3 DNA sequence: TGCAGTGCTAGAGATCTGGACTTAACCTACGAGCAGTACGTC.

This clonotype was seen ten or more times. The chain recombines TRBV11-3 with TRBJ2-2; D ambiguous. V lost 2 bases and J 7 bases, leaving 2 bases between the germline ends. Germline CDR1 SGHNT, CDR2 YENEEA. The CDR3 contains 11 residues. This CDR3 is CASSLIGELFF. CDR3 DNA: TGTGCCAGCAGCTTAATCGGGGAGCTGTTTTTT.

The rearrangement links TRBV28 to TRBJ2-5, with 7 nucleotides matching TRBD2. J was trimmed by 4 bases and V by 6 bases; bases with no gene match: 14. Germline V gene sequence: CDR1 MDHEN, CDR2 SYDVKM. The CDR3 length is 16 residues. CDR3 DNA sequence: TGTGCCAGCAGCGTTGAAGGCGGGAGTAAGGGAGAGACCCAGTACTTC. Its protein is CASSVEGGSKGETQYF.

This clonotype turned up a few times. The genes are TRBV7-9 and TRBJ2-7; no firm D call. The ends were cut back, 2 bases at V and 5 bases at J, with 4 bases in the middle. The CDR3 loop spans 11 amino acids. Germline V CDR1 and CDR2: SEHNR, FQNEAQ (reference sequence). The CDR3 DNA reads TGTGCCAGCAGCTTAACCAACGAGCAGTACTTC. Its translation: CASSLTNEQYF.

This clonotype has a handful of counts. The rearrangement uses TRBV28 and TRBJ1-6; D uncertain. V lost 3 bases and J lost 4, with 10 bases in between. The germline CDR1 and CDR2 sequences are MDHEN and SYDVKM. The CDR3 has 15 residues. The chain's CDR3 is CASSFKQKYNSPLHF. Written as DNA, the CDR3 is TGTGCCAGCAGTTTTAAGCAGAAGTATAATTCACCCCTCCACTTT.

The genes are TRBV5-1 and TRBJ1-2; 9 bases agree with TRBD1. Germline V gene data show CDR1 as SGHRS and CDR2 as YFSETQ. This CDR3 contains 17 residues. V shed 0 bases, J shed 5 bases, and the junction held 11 bases outside the gene matches. As DNA, the CDR3 is TGCGCCAGCAGCTTGGCCGGGTCCGTCGACAGGGGGTATGGCTACACCTTC. The encoded protein is CASSLAGSVDRGYGYTF.